What follows is one T cell receptor (beta chain) and its context. Its antigen is unknown. Sample time point: newly diagnosed GD, antithyroid drugs for less than 3 months. From RNA extracted from PBMCs, the TCR library was made. The authors diagnosed Graves' disease using American Thyroid Association guidelines. This sample was included in a study of regulatory T cells in long-lasting Graves disease. Points from the study as a whole: Persistent disease favored TRBV28, TRBJ1-2 and TRBJ2-5. Accuracy could have been hurt by small sample size.

CDR1 and CDR2 (germline): LNHDA, SQIVND (reference sequence). Trimming removed 6 bases from V and 0 bases from J; junction bases left unmatched: 12. The CDR3 length is 17 residues. Arm-PCR of CDR3 regions and iRepertoire HTBI primers were the basis on which TCR beta libraries were built. TCRdb reanalysed the multiplex PCR reads using MiXCR and keeps one entry per CDR3 protein. The sample has around 400,000 distinct CDR3 sequences, 15% to 18% seen once. The clonotype comes from a female donor with Graves disease. This material consisted of peripheral blood mononuclear cells (PBMCs), taken at new diagnosis, from a patient treated with antithyroid drugs. V usage is TRBV19 and J usage is TRBJ2-3; the match to TRBD1 covers 7 bases. The CDR3 loop reads CASSRGTTEASTDTQYF. Here the CDR3 DNA reads TGTGCCAGTAGCAGGGGGACGACAGAAGCAAGCACAGATACGCAGTATTTT.